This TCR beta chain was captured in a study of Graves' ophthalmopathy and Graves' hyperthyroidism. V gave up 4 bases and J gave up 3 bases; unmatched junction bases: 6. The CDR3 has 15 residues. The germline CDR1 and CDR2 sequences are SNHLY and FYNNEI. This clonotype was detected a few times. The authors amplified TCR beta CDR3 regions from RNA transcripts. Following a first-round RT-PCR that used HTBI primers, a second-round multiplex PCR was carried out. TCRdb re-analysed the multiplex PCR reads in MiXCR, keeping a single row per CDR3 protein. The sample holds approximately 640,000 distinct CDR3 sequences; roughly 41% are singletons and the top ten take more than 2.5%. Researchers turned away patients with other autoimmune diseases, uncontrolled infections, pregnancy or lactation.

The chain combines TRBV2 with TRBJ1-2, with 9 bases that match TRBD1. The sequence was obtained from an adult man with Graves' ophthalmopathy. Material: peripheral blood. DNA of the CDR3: TGTGCCAGCAGTGGAGGGACAGGGAGCCACTATGGCTACACCTTC. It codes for CASSGGTGSHYGYTF. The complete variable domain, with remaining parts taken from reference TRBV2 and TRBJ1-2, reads EPEVTQTPSHQVTQMGQEVILRCVPISNHLYFYWYRQILGQKVEFLVSFYNNEISEKSEIFDDQFSVERPDGSNFTLKIRSTKLEDSAMYFCASSGGTGSHYGYTFGSGTRLTVV.